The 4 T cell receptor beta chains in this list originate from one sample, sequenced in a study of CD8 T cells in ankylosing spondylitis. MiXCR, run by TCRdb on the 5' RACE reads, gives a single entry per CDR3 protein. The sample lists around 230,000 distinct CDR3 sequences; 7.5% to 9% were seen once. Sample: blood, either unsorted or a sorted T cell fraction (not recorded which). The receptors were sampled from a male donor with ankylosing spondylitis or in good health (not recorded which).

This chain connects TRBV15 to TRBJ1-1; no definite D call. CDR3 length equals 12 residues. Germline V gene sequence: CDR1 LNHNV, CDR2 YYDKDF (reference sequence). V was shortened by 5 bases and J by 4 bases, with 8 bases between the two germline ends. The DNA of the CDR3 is TGTGCCACCAGCCCATTAGGCACTGAAGCTTTCTTT. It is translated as CATSPLGTEAFF.

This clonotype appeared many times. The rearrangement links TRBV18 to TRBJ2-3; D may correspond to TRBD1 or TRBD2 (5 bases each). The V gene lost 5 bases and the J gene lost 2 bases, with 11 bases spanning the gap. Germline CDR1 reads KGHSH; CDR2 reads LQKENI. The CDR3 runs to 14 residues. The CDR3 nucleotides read TGTGCCAGCTCATTCGGGGCGACCACAGATACGCAGTATTTT. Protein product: CASSFGATTDTQYF.

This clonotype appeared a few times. This CDR3 reads CASSQEPYPAPQETQYF. The CDR3 DNA sequence: TGCGCCAGCAGCCAAGAGCCCTATCCCGCACCCCAAGAGACCCAGTACTTC. V usage is TRBV4-3 and J usage is TRBJ2-5; D is unresolved. The V gene's germline CDR1 is LGHNA and CDR2 YSLEER. The CDR3 has 17 amino acids. Trimming took 0 bases from V and 1 from J, leaving 15 bases between them.

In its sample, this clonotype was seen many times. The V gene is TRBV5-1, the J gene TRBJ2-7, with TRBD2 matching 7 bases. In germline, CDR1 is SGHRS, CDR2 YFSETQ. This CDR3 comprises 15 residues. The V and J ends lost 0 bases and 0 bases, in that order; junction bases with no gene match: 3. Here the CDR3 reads CASSLVGGGSYEQYF. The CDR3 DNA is TGCGCCAGCAGCTTGGTTGGCGGGGGCTCCTACGAGCAGTACTTC.